This is a list of T cell receptor beta chains from one sample in a study of blood T cell repertoires in COVID-19. The method was immunoSEQ multiplex PCR; TCRdb's version includes in-frame clones alone and lacks a portion of them. This table holds approximately 260,000 clones, about 85% found once. Sequenced sample: PBMCs or T cells enriched from blood (not recorded which). Receptor source: a woman younger than 45 with acute COVID-19. Both conserved end residues are trimmed from each CDR3.

V gene	J gene	CDR3 length	CDR3 protein
TRBV4-1	TRBJ1-6	20	ASSQVPGTAQPRLFFNSPLH
TRBV24-1	TRBJ2-7	13	ATGGDRGESYEQY
TRBV7-9	TRBJ2-1	13	ASRKGTDTYNEQF
TRBV5-1	TRBJ2-1	13	ASSLGPGSYNEQF
TRBV4-1	TRBJ2-3	15	ASSQDGTGGSTDTQY
TRBV10-3	TRBJ2-6	14	AISDLATGGANVLT
TRBV6-5	TRBJ2-7	13	ASSLDRGDSYEQY
TRBV5-8	TRBJ2-3	13	ASSLLAGSTDTQY
TRBV28	TRBJ2-3	13	ASRRLAASTDTQY
TRBV4-3	TRBJ2-3	14	ASSHALAVSTDTQY
TRBV28	TRBJ2-5	13	ASSLITSGRETQY
TRBV7-8	TRBJ2-7	15	ASSLFGRTAGSYEQY
TRBV5-4	TRBJ2-7	9	ASSFYHEQY
TRBV12-2	TRBJ2-7	12	ASRLFSSSYEQY
TRBV18	TRBJ2-2	16	ASSPRAGGGPNTGELF
TRBV2	TRBJ1-1	12	ASSEGTTNTEAF
TRBV18	TRBJ1-6	13	ASSPNDRENSPLH
TRBV14	TRBJ2-5	13	ASSHRAGGQETQY
TRBV3-1/TRBV3-2	TRBJ1-2	9	ASSHPYGYT
TRBV5-4	TRBJ2-2	14	ASRFRGTGNTGELF
TRBV9	TRBJ2-2	14	ASSVTSGGATGELF
TRBV9	TRBJ1-1	14	ASRRLGGITNTEAF
TRBV18	TRBJ1-1	12	ASSPDRVNTEAF
TRBV2	TRBJ2-7	11	ASSTGQTYEQY
TRBV7-9	TRBJ2-2	14	ASSPRLAGDTGELF
TRBV7-9	TRBJ1-4	17	ASSSFGGVRFATNEKLF
TRBV19	TRBJ2-7	11	ASSIDLGYEQY
TRBV2	TRBJ2-7	10	ASSVSVSEQY
TRBV9	TRBJ2-1	13	ASSVTGHSYNEQF
TRBV7-2	TRBJ2-2	13	ASSLGGKNTGELF
TRBV4-1	TRBJ2-3	14	ASSQQLAGASDTQY
TRBV11-2	TRBJ2-1	11	ASSLSGSNEQF
TRBV2	TRBJ1-5	13	ASREDYLLNQPQH
TRBV10-3	TRBJ1-2	10	AITSDLYGYT
TRBV27	TRBJ1-2	11	ASSPGGNYGYT
TRBV11-2	TRBJ1-2	13	ASSLGGQGGRGYT
TRBV29-1	TRBJ1-2	10	SVGGQKYGYT
TRBV28	TRBJ2-1	15	ASSSLAGGGGLDEQF
TRBV19	TRBJ1-2	12	ASTRDRWDYGYT
TRBV5-1	TRBJ1-6	12	ASSLTGIGSPLH
TRBV5-4	TRBJ1-2	12	ASSSPDRVFGYT
TRBV28	TRBJ1-1	10	ASSLGQGAAF
TRBV7-3	TRBJ2-1	13	ASSLDGGSDNEQF
TRBV7-3	TRBJ2-2	14	ASSIPGGGGTGELF
TRBV30	TRBJ1-6	14	ACSLSGSSYNSPLH
TRBV7-2	TRBJ1-2	13	ASSLVKGGGYGYT
TRBV9	TRBJ2-1	15	ASSPQLLAGSPREQF
TRBV7-9	TRBJ1-5	14	ASSRQGRRGNQPQH
TRBV2	TRBJ2-1	11	ASSPGTGLEQF
TRBV28	TRBJ1-4	13	ASSLGGKANEKLF
TRBV7-6	TRBJ2-1	13	ASSLAVGLYNEQF